This T cell receptor (beta chain) was sequenced for a study of blood T cell repertoires in COVID-19. Overall study context: Specimens from acute and convalescent COVID-19 originated in the United States, Italy and Spain.

Sequencing was performed with immunoSEQ multiplex PCR; in TCRdb, only in-frame clones are kept and a portion is missing. The sample contains about 360,000 clones, more than 75% of which appear only once. This clone was observed once. Germline lookup yields CDR1 MDHEN and CDR2 SYDVKM. Trimming left V 2 bases short and J 2 bases short, with 9 bases between. The CDR3 contains 14 residues. V and J are TRBV28 and TRBJ1-2; perhaps TRBD1 as D (6 bases). Specimen: peripheral blood. The TCR was taken from a human donor in a cohort sampled during active COVID-19. CDR3 in DNA: TGTGCCAGCAGTTTAGGGGGCGTGAACTATGGCTACACCTTC. Translation: CASSLGGVNYGYTF.